This TCR beta chain was sequenced in a study of shared clonotypes between healthy human individuals. Each sample came from a Caucasian adult donor living in Nashville, Tennessee. Using immunoSEQ multiplex PCR, the repertoire was profiled, and TCRdb retains in-frame clones only, with some absent. This table has 950,000 to 1,300,000 clones, under 80% appearing once. The ends lost 4 bases at V and 2 bases at J; junction bases unmatched: 9. The CDR3 runs 15 residues. The germline CDR1 and CDR2 sequences are SGHRS and YFSETQ. Sequencing input: memory CD4+ T cells sorted from blood. Regarding subset: CD45RA-negative fraction. The chain employs TRBV5-1 and TRBJ2-7; 7 bases agree with TRBD1. The receptor's source is a man in his late teens or twenties in good health. DNA of the CDR3: TGCGCCAGCAGCATCAAGCCTCAGGGGGCCTACGAGCAGTACTTC. This translates into CASSIKPQGAYEQYF. Filled out from reference TRBV5-1 and TRBJ2-7, the complete variable domain reads KAGVTQTPRYLIKTRGQQVTLSCSPISGHRSVSWYQQTPGQGLQFLFEYFSETQRNKGNFPGRFSGRQFSNSRSEMNVSTLELGDSALYLCASSIKPQGAYEQYFGPGTRLTVT.